This T cell receptor beta chain came from a study of control samples from healthy donors and cancer patients. Trimming left V 2 bases short and J 4 bases short, with 6 bases between. CDR3 length: 12 residues. Clones were sequenced by immunoSEQ multiplex PCR, and TCRdb holds only the in-frame ones, with some missing. The sample has approximately 190,000 clones, 91% seen once. The count of this clone is one. Other nucleotide sequences in the sample specify the same CDR3. V is TRBV12-3 or TRBV12-4 and J is TRBJ2-7; D remains ambiguous. The sample was blood. This TCR was recovered from a man between 25 and 39 years old in good health. CDR3 loop: CASSLQVYEQYF. The CDR3 DNA reads TGTGCCAGCAGTTTACAGGTATACGAGCAGTACTTC.